This T cell receptor beta chain was obtained from a study of T-cell memory formation after mild COVID-19. Study-wide results and caveats: Pre-infection memory held some responding clones, suggesting pre-existing cross-reactive T cells responded.

Germline V gene data show CDR1 as LGHDT and CDR2 as YNNKEL (reference sequence). CDR3 length: 12 amino acids. V dropped 1 base and J dropped 4 bases, with 4 bases sitting between them. This clonotype was recorded at least ten times. Its specificity is not known. After 5'RACE with constant-segment primers, TCR alpha and TCR beta cDNA libraries carrying sample barcodes and UMIs were obtained. A single record per CDR3 protein comes from TCRdb applying MiXCR to the 5' RACE reads. The table records 350,000 or so distinct CDR3 sequences, 20% to 25% of them present only once. Sequencing was carried out using PBMCs or a T cell subset sorted from them (not recorded which). This rearrangement joins TRBV3-1 to TRBJ2-5; no clear D. This sequence originates from an adult woman who had mild COVID-19 (a few samples of this study predate the infection). Cell type and time point are not known. The CDR3 nucleotides read TGTGCCAGCAGCCAAGTCGGAGAGACCCAGTACTTC. Translation: CASSQVGETQYF.